The entry that follows covers one TCR beta chain sequence. These data come from a study of blood T cell repertoires in COVID-19. Study-level background: Italy, Spain and the United States were the sources of the convalescent and acute COVID-19 samples.

V lost 6 bases and J lost 4; bases outside the gene matches: 10. The germline V gene has CDR1 MGHRA and CDR2 YSYEKL. This CDR3 is 15 amino acids long. Here immunoSEQ multiplex PCR was the method, and the copy in TCRdb shows in-frame clones only, minus some. Among under 200,000 clones, about 83% were seen once, and the ten largest hold approximately 7.7%. The gene calls are TRBV4-1 and TRBJ1-1, with TRBD1 identical over 8 bases. This clonotype was obtained from a man aged 35-49 years who had recovered from COVID-19. The sequenced material came from peripheral blood. The CDR3 bases are TGCGCCAGCAGACTATCGACAGGGGTAAGCACTGAAGCTTTCTTT. Translation: CASRLSTGVSTEAFF.